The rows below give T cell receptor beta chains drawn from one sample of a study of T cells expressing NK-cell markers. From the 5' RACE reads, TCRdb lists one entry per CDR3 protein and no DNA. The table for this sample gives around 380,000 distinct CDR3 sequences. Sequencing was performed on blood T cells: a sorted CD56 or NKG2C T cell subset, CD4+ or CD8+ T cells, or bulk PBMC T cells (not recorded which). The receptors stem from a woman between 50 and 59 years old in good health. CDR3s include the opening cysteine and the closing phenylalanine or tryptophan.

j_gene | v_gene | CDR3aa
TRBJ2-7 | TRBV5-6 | CASSSRDRGSEQYF
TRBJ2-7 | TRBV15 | CATSRDRREDSYEQYF
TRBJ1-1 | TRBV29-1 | CSGGQGKNEAFF
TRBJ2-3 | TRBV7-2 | CASSLIRLAGDTQYF
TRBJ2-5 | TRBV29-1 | CSVEHPQPGGVKETQYF
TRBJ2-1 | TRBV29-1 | CSVDVTGTYNEQFF
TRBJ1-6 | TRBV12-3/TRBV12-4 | CASSLVGQPNSPLHF
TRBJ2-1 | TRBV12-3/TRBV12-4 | CASSYPGLDNEQFF
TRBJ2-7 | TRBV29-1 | CSVEVGGGFYEQYF
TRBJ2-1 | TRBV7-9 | CASSFRPAIVYNEQFF
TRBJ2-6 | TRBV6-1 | CASSEHHLRSGANVLTF
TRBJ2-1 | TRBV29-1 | CSVNTLAGAYNNEQFF
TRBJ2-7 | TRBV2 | CASSVRPDYEQYF
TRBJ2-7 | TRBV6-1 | CASRPLTPQEQYF
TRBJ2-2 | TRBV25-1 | CASTDWGVFGTGELFF
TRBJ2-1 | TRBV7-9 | CASSSKLKQFF
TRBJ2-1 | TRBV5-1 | CASSLVRTSGITYNEQFF
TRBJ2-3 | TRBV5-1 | CASSLVWAGGEATDTQYF
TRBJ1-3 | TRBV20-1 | CSARVGFGGLSSGNTIYF
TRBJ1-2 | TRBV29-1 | CSASRTQNNYGYTF
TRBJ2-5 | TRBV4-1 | CASSQVGQGFEETQYF
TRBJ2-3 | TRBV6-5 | CASRGQAPTDTQYF
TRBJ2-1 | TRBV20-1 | CSARPHRGGDNEQFF
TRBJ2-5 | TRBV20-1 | CSARAPWAFQETQYF
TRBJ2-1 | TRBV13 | CASSFGSGRADEQFF
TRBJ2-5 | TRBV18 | CASTTPGLGRETQYF
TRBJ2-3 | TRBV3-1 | CASSQEPALAGGDTQYF
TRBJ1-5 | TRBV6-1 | CASSELSGGNQPQHF
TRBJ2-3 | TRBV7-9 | CASSAAVDTQYF
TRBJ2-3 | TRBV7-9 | CASSLAQAGGTDTQYF
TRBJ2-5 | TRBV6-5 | CASSILAEETQYF